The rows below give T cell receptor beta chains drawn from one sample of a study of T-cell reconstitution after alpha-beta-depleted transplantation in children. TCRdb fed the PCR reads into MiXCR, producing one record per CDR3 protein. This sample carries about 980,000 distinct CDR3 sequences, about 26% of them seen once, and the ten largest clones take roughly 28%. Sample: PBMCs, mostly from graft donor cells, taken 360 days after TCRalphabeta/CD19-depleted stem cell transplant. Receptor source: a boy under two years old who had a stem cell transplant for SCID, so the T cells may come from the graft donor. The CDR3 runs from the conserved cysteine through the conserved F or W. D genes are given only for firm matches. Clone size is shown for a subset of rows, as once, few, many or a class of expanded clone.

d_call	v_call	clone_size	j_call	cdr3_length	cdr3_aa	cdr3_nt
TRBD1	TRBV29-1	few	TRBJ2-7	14	CSVEGSQGAYEQYF	TGCAGCGTTGAAGGGTCTCAGGGGGCCTACGAGCAGTACTTC
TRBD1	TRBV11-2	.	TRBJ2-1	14	CASSLATGRNEQFF	TGTGCCAGCAGCTTAGCGACAGGGCGGAATGAGCAGTTCTTC
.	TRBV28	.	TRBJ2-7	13	CASTDSTMFEQYF	TGTGCCAGCACGGACAGTACAATGTTCGAGCAGTACTTC
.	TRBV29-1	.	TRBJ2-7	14	CSVEGGGLDYEQYF	TGCAGCGTTGAAGGGGGAGGACTGGACTACGAGCAGTACTTC
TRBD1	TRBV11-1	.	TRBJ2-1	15	CASSLFQDRANEQFF	TGTGCCAGCAGCTTATTTCAAGACAGGGCAAATGAGCAGTTCTTC
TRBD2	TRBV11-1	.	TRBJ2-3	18	CASSSEGLAGVSTDTQYF	TGTGCCAGCAGCTCAGAGGGACTAGCGGGGGTAAGCACAGATACGCAGTATTTT
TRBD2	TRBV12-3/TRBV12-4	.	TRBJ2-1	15	CASTTSGGVYNEQFF	TGTGCCAGCACGACTAGCGGGGGGGTATACAATGAGCAGTTCTTC
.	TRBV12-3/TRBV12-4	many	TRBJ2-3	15	CASSLRSSGTDTQYF	TGTGCCAGCAGTTTACGGTCTAGCGGCACAGATACGCAGTATTTT
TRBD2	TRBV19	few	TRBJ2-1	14	CASRHLAGNNEQFF	TGTGCCAGTAGACATTTAGCGGGAAACAATGAGCAGTTCTTC
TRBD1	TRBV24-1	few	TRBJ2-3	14	CATSDRGPTDTQYF	TGTGCCACCAGCGACAGGGGGCCCACAGATACGCAGTATTTT
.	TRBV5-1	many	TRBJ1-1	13	CASSWGANTEAFF	TGCGCCAGCAGCTGGGGGGCCAACACTGAAGCTTTCTTT
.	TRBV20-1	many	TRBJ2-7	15	CSASEWANIFYEQYF	TGCAGTGCTAGTGAATGGGCCAACATCTTCTACGAGCAGTACTTC